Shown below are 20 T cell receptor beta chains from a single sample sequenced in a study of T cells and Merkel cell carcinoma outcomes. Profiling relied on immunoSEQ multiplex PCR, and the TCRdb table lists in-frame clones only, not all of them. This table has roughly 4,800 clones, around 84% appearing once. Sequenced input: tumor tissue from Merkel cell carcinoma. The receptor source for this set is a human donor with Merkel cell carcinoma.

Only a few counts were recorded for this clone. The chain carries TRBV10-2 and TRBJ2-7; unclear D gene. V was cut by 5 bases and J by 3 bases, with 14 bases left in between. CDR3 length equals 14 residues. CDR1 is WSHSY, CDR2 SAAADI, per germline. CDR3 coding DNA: TGCGCCAGCAGTCTGGACGGTATGAACTACGAGCAGTACTTC. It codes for CASSLDGMNYEQYF.

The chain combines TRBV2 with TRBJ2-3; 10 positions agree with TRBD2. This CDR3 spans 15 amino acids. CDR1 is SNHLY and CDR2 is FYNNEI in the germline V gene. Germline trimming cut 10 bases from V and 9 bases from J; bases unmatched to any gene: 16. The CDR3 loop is CATHPLAGAYRTQYF. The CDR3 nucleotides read TGTGCCACGCACCCTCTAGCGGGAGCTTACCGGACGCAGTATTTT.

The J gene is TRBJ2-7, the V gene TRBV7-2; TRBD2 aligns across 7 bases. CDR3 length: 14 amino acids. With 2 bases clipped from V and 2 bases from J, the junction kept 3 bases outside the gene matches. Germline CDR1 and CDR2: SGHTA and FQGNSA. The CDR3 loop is CASSLLAEAYEQYF. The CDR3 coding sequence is TGTGCCAGCAGCTTACTAGCGGAGGCCTACGAGCAGTACTTC.

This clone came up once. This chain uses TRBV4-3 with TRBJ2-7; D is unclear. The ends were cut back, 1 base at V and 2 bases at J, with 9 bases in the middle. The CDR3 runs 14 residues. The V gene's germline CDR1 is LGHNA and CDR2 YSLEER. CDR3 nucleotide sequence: TGCGCCAGCAGCCAAGGGCAGAATACCTACGAGCAGTACTTC. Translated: CASSQGQNTYEQYF.

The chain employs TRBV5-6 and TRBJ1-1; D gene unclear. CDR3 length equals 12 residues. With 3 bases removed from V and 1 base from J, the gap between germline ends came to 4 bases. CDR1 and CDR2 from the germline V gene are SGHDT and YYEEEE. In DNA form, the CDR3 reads TGTGCCAGCAGCTGGCAGAACACTGAAGCTTTCTTT. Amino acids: CASSWQNTEAFF.

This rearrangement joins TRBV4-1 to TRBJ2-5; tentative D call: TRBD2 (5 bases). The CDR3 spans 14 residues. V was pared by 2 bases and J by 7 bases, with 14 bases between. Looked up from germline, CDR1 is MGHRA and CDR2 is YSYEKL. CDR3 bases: TGCGCCAGCAGCCAAAAGGACTGGGAAGCGACCCAGTACTTC. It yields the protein CASSQKDWEATQYF.

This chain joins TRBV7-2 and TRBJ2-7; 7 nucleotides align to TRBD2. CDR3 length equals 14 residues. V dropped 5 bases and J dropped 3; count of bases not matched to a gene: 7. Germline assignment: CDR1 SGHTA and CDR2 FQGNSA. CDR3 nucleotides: TGTGCCAGCAGCCTTCTAGCGGAAAACTACGAGCAGTACTTC. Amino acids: CASSLLAENYEQYF.

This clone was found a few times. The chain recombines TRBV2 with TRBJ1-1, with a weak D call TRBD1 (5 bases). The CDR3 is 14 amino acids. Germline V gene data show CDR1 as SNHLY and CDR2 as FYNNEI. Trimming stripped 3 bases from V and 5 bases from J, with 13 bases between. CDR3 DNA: TGTGCCAGCAGTGAGGCCAGGGTTGGAACTGAAGCTTTCTTT. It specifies CASSEARVGTEAFF.

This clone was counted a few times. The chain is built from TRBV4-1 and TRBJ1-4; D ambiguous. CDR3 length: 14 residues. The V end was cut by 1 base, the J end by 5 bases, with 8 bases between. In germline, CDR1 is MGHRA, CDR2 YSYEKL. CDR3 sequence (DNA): TGCGCCAGCAGCCAAGGACTGATCAATGAAAAACTGTTTTTT. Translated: CASSQGLINEKLFF.

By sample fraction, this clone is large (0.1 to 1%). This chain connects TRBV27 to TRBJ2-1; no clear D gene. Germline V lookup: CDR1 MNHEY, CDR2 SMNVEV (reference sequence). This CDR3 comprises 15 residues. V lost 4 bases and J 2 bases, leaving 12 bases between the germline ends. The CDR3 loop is CASSYEVRTYNEQFF. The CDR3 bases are TGTGCCAGCAGTTATGAAGTTAGAACCTACAATGAGCAGTTCTTC.

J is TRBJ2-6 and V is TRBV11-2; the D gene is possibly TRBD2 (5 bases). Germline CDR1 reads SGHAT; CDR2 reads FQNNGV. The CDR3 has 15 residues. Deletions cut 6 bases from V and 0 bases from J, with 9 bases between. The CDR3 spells CASSSGYSGANVLTF. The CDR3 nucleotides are TGTGCCAGCAGTTCGGGGTACTCTGGGGCCAACGTCCTGACTTTC. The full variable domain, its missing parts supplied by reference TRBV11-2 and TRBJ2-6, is EAGVAQSPRYKIIEKRQSVAFWCNPISGHATLYWYQQILGQGPKLLIQFQNNGVVDDSQLPKDRFSAERLKGVDSTLKIQPAKLEDSAVYLCASSSGYSGANVLTFGAGSRLTVL.

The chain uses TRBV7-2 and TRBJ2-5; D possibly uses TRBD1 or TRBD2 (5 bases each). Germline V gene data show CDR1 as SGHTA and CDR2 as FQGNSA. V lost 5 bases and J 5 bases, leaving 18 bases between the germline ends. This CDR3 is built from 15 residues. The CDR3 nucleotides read TGTGCCAGCAGCGCGTCACGCGAGGGGTGGGAGACCCAGTACTTC. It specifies CASSASREGWETQYF.

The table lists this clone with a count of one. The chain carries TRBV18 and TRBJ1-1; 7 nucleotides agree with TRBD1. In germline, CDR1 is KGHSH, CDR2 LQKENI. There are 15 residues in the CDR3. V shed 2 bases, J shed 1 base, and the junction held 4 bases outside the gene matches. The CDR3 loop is CASSPSGTANTEAFF. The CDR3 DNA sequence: TGTGCCAGCTCACCATCCGGGACAGCGAACACTGAAGCTTTCTTT. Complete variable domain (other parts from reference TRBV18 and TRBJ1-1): NAGVMQNPRHLVRRRGQEARLRCSPMKGHSHVYWYRQLPEEGLKFMVYLQKENIIDESGMPKERFSAEFPKEGPSILRIQQVVRGDSAAYFCASSPSGTANTEAFFGQGTRLTVV.

CDR3 sequence reads: CASSSSGTVGETQYF. In DNA form, the CDR3 reads TGTGCCAGCAGCTCGTCCGGGACCGTAGGAGAGACCCAGTACTTC. The chain is built from TRBV7-9 and TRBJ2-5, with D perhaps assigned TRBD1 or TRBD2 (5 bases each). Trimming pared 4 bases from V and 4 bases from J, leaving 16 bases between. CDR3 length: 15 amino acids. CDR1 and CDR2 (germline): SEHNR, FQNEAQ (reference sequence).

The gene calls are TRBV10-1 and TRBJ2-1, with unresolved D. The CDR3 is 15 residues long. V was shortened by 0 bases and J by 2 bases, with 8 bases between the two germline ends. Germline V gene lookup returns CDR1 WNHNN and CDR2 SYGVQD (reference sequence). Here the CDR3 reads CASSESGLAYNEQFF. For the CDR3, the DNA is TGCGCCAGCAGTGAGTCGGGCCTTGCCTACAATGAGCAGTTCTTC.

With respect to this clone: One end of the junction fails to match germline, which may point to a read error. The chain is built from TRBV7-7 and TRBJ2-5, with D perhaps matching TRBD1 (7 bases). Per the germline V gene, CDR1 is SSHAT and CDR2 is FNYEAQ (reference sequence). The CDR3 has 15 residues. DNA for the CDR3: TGTGCTAGCAGCTTTGGGGGGACAGTTCAAGAGACCCAGTACTTC. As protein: CASSFGGTVQETQYF.

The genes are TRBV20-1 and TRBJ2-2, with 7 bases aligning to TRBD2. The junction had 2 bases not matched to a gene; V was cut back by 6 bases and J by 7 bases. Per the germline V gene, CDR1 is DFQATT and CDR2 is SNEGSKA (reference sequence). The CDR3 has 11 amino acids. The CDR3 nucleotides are TGCAGTGCAACGGGGGGCGGGGAGCTGTTTTTT. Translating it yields CSATGGGELFF.

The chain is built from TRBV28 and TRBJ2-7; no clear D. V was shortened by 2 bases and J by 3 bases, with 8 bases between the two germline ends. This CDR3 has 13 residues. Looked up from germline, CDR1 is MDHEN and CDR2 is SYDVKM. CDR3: CASSLAINYEQYF. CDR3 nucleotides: TGTGCCAGCAGTTTAGCGATTAACTACGAGCAGTACTTC.

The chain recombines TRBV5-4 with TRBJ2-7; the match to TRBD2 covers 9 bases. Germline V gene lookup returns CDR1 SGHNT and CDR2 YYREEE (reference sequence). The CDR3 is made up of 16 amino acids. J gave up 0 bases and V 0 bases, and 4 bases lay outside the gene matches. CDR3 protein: CASSLGSGGLSYEQYF. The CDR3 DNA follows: TGTGCCAGCAGCTTGGGTAGCGGGGGCCTCTCCTACGAGCAGTACTTC.

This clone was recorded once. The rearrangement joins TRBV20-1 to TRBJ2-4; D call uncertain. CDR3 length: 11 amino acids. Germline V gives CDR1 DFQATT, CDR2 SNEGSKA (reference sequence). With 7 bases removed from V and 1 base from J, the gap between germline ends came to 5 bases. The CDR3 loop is CSGKAKNIQYF. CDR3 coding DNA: TGCAGTGGGAAGGCCAAAAACATTCAGTACTTC.